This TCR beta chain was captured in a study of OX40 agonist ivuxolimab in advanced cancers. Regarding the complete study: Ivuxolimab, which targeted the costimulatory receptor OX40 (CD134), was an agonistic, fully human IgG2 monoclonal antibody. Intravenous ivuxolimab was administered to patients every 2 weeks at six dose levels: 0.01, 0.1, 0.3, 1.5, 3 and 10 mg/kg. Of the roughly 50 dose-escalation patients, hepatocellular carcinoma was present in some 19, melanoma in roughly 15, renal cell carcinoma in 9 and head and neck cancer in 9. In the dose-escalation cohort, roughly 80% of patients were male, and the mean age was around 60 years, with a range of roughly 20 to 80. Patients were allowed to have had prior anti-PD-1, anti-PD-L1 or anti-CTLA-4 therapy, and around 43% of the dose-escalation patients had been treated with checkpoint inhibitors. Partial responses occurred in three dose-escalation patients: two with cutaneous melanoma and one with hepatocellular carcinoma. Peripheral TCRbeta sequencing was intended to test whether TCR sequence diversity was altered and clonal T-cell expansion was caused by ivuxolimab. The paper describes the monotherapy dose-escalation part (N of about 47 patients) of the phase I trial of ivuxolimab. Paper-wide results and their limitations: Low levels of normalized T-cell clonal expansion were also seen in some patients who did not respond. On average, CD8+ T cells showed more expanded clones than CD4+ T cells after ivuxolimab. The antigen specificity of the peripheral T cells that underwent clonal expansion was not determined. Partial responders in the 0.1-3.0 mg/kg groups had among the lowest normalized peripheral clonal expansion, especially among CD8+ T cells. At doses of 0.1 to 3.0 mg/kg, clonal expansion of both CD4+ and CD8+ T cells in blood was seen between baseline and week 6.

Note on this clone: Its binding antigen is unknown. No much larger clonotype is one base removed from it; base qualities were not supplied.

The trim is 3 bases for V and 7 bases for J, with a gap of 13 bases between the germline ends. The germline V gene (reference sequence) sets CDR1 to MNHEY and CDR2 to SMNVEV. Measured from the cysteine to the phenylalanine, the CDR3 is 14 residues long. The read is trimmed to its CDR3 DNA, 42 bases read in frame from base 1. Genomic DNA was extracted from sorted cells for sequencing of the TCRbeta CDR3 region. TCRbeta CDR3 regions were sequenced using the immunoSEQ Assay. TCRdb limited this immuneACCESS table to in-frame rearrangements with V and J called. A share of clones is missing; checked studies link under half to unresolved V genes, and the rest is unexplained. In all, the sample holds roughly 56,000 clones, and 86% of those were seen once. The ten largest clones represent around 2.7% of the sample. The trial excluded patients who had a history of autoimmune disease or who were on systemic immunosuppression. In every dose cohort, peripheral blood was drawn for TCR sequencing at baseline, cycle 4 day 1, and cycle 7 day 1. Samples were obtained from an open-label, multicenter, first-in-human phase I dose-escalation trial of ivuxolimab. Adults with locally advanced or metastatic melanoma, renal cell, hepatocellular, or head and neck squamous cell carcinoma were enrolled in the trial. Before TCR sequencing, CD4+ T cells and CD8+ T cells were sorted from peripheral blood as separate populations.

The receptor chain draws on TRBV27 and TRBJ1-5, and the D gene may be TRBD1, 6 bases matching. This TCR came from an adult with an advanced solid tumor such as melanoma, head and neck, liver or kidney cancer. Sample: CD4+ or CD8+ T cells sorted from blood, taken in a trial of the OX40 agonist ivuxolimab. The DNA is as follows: TGTGCCAGCAGTTTCGACAGGAGAGGACAGCCCCAGCATTTT. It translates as CASSFDRRGQPQHF.